This is a list of T cell receptor beta chains from one sample in a study of T cell responses to AZD1222 COVID-19 vaccine. This table comes from immunoSEQ multiplex PCR, and its TCRdb copy is limited to in-frame clones, with some not included. The table shows fewer than 110,000 clones, with 80% to 90% occurring only once. Sequencing used peripheral blood, obtained on day 0 of AZD1222 vaccination. The receptor set was obtained from an adult in good health. Each CDR3 is given without its conserved first and last residue. The D gene is left open where the match is weak. Size is stated for part of the rows, as once, few or many counts, or as a class when the clone is expanded.

v_call clone_size d_call cdr3_aa
TRBV2 - - ASRGYT
TRBV7-2 - - ASSLQGSSYNEQF
TRBV3-1/TRBV3-2 once - ASSQVQGNDGYT
TRBV7-9 - - ASSGGTAIYEQY
TRBV7-8 - - ASSPRGLSAKNIQY
TRBV5-1 - - ASSLDLGLKY
TRBV2 - TRBD1 ASSATGFTEAF
TRBV6-5 - - ASSYSAGNGGYT
TRBV28 - TRBD1 ASSFPPGGFSNQPQH
TRBV19 - - ASSSRQLAISGANVLT
TRBV19 - - ASSSTQGRGQPQH
TRBV27 - - ASSSLGNTIPYGYT
TRBV19 once - ASSEGGYGYT
TRBV5-1 - - ASSSRGTPTYEQY
TRBV30 - - ACSPFLFVYEQY
TRBV19 - TRBD1 ASSQGAGNQPQH
TRBV6-5 - - ASSNEGGYT
TRBV27 - - ASSLRGPNWEKLF
TRBV18 once - ASSPLGQGYEQY
TRBV5-1 - - ASSLGQSSTYEQY
TRBV3-1/TRBV3-2 - TRBD1 ASSQGTGVPEQY
TRBV7-3 - - ASSIQDTGELF
TRBV28 - - ASSLEGEQY
TRBV28 - TRBD1 ASSSGQGTNYGYT
TRBV28 - TRBD1 ASSSPGQYTEAF
TRBV19 - TRBD1 ASRTGTGALYEQY
TRBV7-9 - - ASSYLSGSSEQF
TRBV6-6 once TRBD1 ASSSGQIYGYT
TRBV30 - - AWSSLPLNNEKLF
TRBV5-5 - - ASSPDRPHQPQH
TRBV12-3/TRBV12-4 - - ASSLLYEQY
TRBV13 - - ASSLEGNRAASSPLH
TRBV6-1 - - ASSEALGGGLGNQPQH
TRBV9 - - ASSVAGKFNEKLF
TRBV19 - - ASSIGSLTEAF
TRBV30 - TRBD1 AWATGDTEAF
TRBV24-1 - - ATSVPNQPQH
TRBV25-1 - - ASSAMLSSGYT
TRBV27 - - ASSSLGHYEQY
TRBV12-3/TRBV12-4 few - ASARGPNYGYT
TRBV18 - - ASSPQRDTDTQY
TRBV3-1/TRBV3-2 - TRBD1 ASSQEVGTATDTQY
TRBV19 once - ASSPGSTMNTEAF
TRBV7-2 - - ASSLAGAGSGYEQY
TRBV6-5 few TRBD2 ASSSHSGGATGELF
TRBV29-1 - - SATRLNEQY
TRBV6-2/TRBV6-3 few - ASSYGQEAF
TRBV5-1 once - ASRPTGTSETQY
TRBV6-2/TRBV6-3 - - ASSYTLAAYEQY
TRBV15 medium-sized TRBD1 ATSIWDRVEEQY
TRBV6-4 - - ASSDSGSDRIPPSSYEQY
TRBV24-1 - TRBD2 ATSAALAGVNEQY
TRBV18 - - ASSPPLSNGELF
TRBV6-1 once - ASSEDETVVYGYT
TRBV6-5 - TRBD1 ASRTGDISYNEQF